This entry describes one TCR beta chain. CDR3 length equals 16 residues. V lost 4 bases and J lost 6; bases outside the gene matches: 9. Germline V gene lookup returns CDR1 SGHTA and CDR2 FQGTGA. This entry comes from a study of identical twins. Via MiXCR, TCRdb re-called the 5' RACE reads, giving one row per CDR3 protein. In the table there are about 720,000 distinct CDR3 sequences, 18% of which are singletons. This sample also belongs to another study, concerning T cells expressing NK-cell markers. From that report: There were a handful of donors in whom these clonotypes also led the CD3+CD56-NKG2C+ fraction.

Material for sequencing was PBMCs. The sequence was collected from a woman younger than 35 in good health. The chain carries TRBV7-3 and TRBJ2-3; 11 bases match TRBD2. CDR3 in amino acids: CASSYSGLAGGDTQYF. In DNA form, the CDR3 reads TGTGCCAGCAGCTACTCGGGCCTAGCGGGGGGTGATACGCAGTATTTT.